This paragraph covers one T cell receptor beta chain sequence. Original analysis: It was from reference gene primer amplification that nucleated cell counts were estimated. Generated by immunoSEQ multiplex PCR, the TCRdb table keeps only in-frame clones and is missing some. V, J and clone size are those of that table, while D and trimming were read from the DNA. The repertoire holds over 100,000 clones, with about 70% as singletons. The data stem from a study of blood T cell repertoires in COVID-19. Study overall: T cells, B-cell-depleted T cells, or PBMCs provided the cDNA or gDNA that served as material.

The CDR3 consists of 14 residues. The germline CDR1 and CDR2 sequences are MNHEY and SVGEGT. Trimming took off 5 bases at V and 7 bases at J, with 12 bases between the two ends. The material sequenced was peripheral blood. This receptor was obtained from a woman in her 70s with acute or convalescent COVID-19. V and J are TRBV6-2 or TRBV6-3 and TRBJ1-6; D is ambiguous. The CDR3 DNA reads as TGTGCCAGCAGTGTCGGGTCCCTGAATTCACCCCTCCACTTT. This encodes CASSVGSLNSPLHF.